The 32 T cell receptor beta chains presented below share a single source sample, sequenced in a study of T cells in narcolepsy. TCRdb's table, derived via immunoSEQ multiplex PCR, lists solely in-frame clones and lacks some. There are tens of thousands of clones in the sample; 50% to 65% occur only once, and roughly 12% lies in the top ten. Sequenced input: memory (CD45RA-) CD4+ T cells from blood. The receptor source for this set is a human donor in good health.

J is TRBJ1-2 and V is TRBV4-3; 9 bases line up with TRBD1. V was pared by 2 bases and J by 0 bases, with 16 bases of the junction left unmatched. The V gene's germline CDR1 is LGHNA and CDR2 YSLEER. This CDR3 has 20 amino acids. The CDR3 bases are TGCGCCAGCAGCCAAAACTTCGGGACAGGGATCATTTCAGCTAACTATGGCTACACCTTC. It is translated as CASSQNFGTGIISANYGYTF.

V usage is TRBV6-1 and J usage is TRBJ1-2; 7 positions match TRBD1. Germline V gene data show CDR1 as MNHNS and CDR2 as SASEGT. This CDR3 comprises 12 residues. The V gene end was trimmed by 6 bases and the J gene end by 8 bases; junction bases not matched to a gene: 6. CDR3 coding DNA: TGTGCCAGCAGCCGAGGACAGGAGGGCTACACCTTC. Encoded protein: CASSRGQEGYTF.

The V gene is TRBV14, the J gene TRBJ1-4; D is uncertain. Germline lookup yields CDR1 SGHDN and CDR2 FVKESK. The CDR3 runs to 14 residues. Trimming removed 1 base at V and 8 bases at J, with 11 bases between. The CDR3 spells CASSQASYGEKLFF. The CDR3 nucleotides read TGTGCCAGCAGCCAAGCATCCTATGGGGAAAAACTGTTTTTT.

This clone occurred a few times. The chain is built from TRBV5-6 and TRBJ2-7; TRBD1 might be the D (6 bases). Per germline, CDR1 SGHDT and CDR2 YYEEEE. The CDR3 covers 15 residues. Trimming removed 0 bases at V and 1 base at J, with 11 bases between. The CDR3 bases are TGTGCCAGCAGCTTGGGGGCAGGGGTTTCCTACGAGCAGTACTTC. Protein sequence: CASSLGAGVSYEQYF.

The J gene is TRBJ1-3, the V gene TRBV4-3; D perhaps matches TRBD1 (5 bases). This CDR3 has 15 residues. V was clipped by 4 bases and J by 4 bases, with 14 bases between them. Germline V gene lookup returns CDR1 LGHNA and CDR2 YSLEER. The CDR3 reads CASSPGTGLGNTIYF. The CDR3, as DNA: TGCGCCAGCAGCCCGGGCACGGGACTGGGAAACACCATATATTTT.

This clone was seen a handful of times. The genes are TRBV2 and TRBJ1-3; no clear D. Germline V CDR1 and CDR2: SNHLY, FYNNEI. Trimming pared 6 bases from V and 0 bases from J, leaving 9 bases between. This CDR3 is 14 amino acids long. The CDR3 reads CASREAASGNTIYF. The DNA of the CDR3 is TGTGCCAGCAGGGAGGCTGCCTCTGGAAACACCATATATTTT.

This chain links TRBV4-1 with TRBJ2-5; TRBD2 matches 8 bases. The trim removed 5 bases at V and 6 bases at J, leaving 8 bases unmatched. CDR1 MGHRA and CDR2 YSYEKL come from the germline V gene. The CDR3 runs to 14 residues. The CDR3 DNA reads TGCGCCAGCAGCTTTCGGGAGGGCCTTCAGACCCAGTACTTC. The encoded protein is CASSFREGLQTQYF.

In its sample, this clone was seen a few times. V is TRBV30 and J is TRBJ2-5; D unresolved. The CDR3 contains 12 residues. Germline lookup yields CDR1 GTSNPN and CDR2 SVGIG (reference sequence). Between the trimmed V and J ends, which lost 2 bases and 7 bases, there was a span of 11 bases. The CDR3 region has the DNA TGTGCCTGGAGTAAACCCCCGGGGACCCAGTACTTC. Amino acid sequence: CAWSKPPGTQYF.

J is TRBJ1-1 and V is TRBV30, with D perhaps TRBD1 (5 bases). Germline V CDR1 and CDR2: GTSNPN, SVGIG (reference sequence). The V end lost 5 bases, the J end lost 11 bases, and 12 bases lay between the germline ends. The CDR3 is 10 amino acids. The CDR3 DNA reads as TGTGCCTGGGGGGGTCAGGTCGCTTTCTTT. Protein product: CAWGGQVAFF.

The chain has TRBV28 and TRBJ2-7; 9 positions agree with TRBD2. This CDR3 region has 15 residues. The V gene's germline CDR1 is MDHEN and CDR2 SYDVKM. V shed 10 bases, J shed 2 bases, and the junction held 12 bases outside the gene matches. CDR3 region: CATNPEGGGAYEQYF. The CDR3 DNA is TGTGCCACAAACCCGGAGGGCGGGGGGGCCTACGAGCAGTACTTC.

This clone was counted between two and nine times. Other DNA sequences in the same sample also yield this CDR3. The chain joins TRBV6-5 to TRBJ2-7, with D tentatively TRBD2 (6 bases). CDR1 and CDR2 (germline): MNHEY, SVGAGI. V shed 2 bases and J shed 3 bases, with 14 bases lying between them. CDR3 length equals 15 residues. The CDR3 DNA follows: TGTGCCAGCAGTTACGGTCGGGGGAGGCACTACGAGCAGTACTTC. Encoded protein: CASSYGRGRHYEQYF.

This chain joins TRBV19 and TRBJ2-4, with D perhaps matching TRBD2 (6 bases). Trimming cost V 0 bases and J 4 bases, with 16 bases left between them. This CDR3 comprises 17 residues. CDR1 and CDR2 from the germline V gene are LNHDA and SQIVND (reference sequence). The CDR3 nucleotides are TGTGCCAGTAGTATAGATGGGGGGAGAGCCCCAAAAAACATTCAGTACTTC. As protein: CASSIDGGRAPKNIQYF.

The chain has TRBV11-1 and TRBJ2-3; perhaps TRBD1 as D (6 bases). Germline V gene sequence: CDR1 SGHAT, CDR2 FQDESV (reference sequence). The V and J ends lost 6 bases and 1 base respectively, with 14 bases between them. The CDR3 has 15 residues. The CDR3 sequence: CASRIGRQGTDTQYF. The DNA of the CDR3 is TGTGCCAGCAGGATAGGGAGACAGGGCACAGATACGCAGTATTTT.

The chain combines TRBV28 with TRBJ1-5, with D unresolved. This CDR3 has 14 amino acids. CDR1 is MDHEN, CDR2 SYDVKM, per germline. The germline V and J ends were trimmed by 8 bases and 4 bases, with 15 bases remaining between them. This CDR3 is CASGGNSFNQPQHF. The CDR3 nucleotides are TGTGCCAGCGGAGGCAACAGTTTTAATCAGCCCCAGCATTTT.

The chain combines TRBV6-5 with TRBJ2-1; the match to TRBD2 covers 8 bases. With 7 bases clipped from V and 15 bases from J, the junction kept 8 bases outside the gene matches. This CDR3 region has 11 residues. Germline V CDR1 and CDR2: MNHEY, SVGAGI. CDR3 protein: CASNLAGRMFF. CDR3 bases: TGTGCCAGCAACCTAGCGGGTCGGATGTTCTTC.

The rearrangement links TRBV27 to TRBJ1-1, with a possible D match to TRBD1 (5 bases). Germline-derived CDR1 and CDR2 are MNHEY and SMNVEV (reference sequence). Trimming cost V 2 bases and J 4 bases, with 8 bases left between them. This CDR3 region has 13 residues. The CDR3 here is CASSLRGGTEAFF. CDR3 nucleotide sequence: TGTGCCAGCAGTTTAAGGGGCGGCACTGAAGCTTTCTTT.

This sequence joins TRBV30 and TRBJ2-5, with 13 positions matching TRBD2. The CDR3 totals 14 residues. The trim removed 1 base at V and 9 bases at J, leaving 5 bases unmatched. From germline, CDR1 is GTSNPN and CDR2 SVGIG (reference sequence). Here the CDR3 reads CAWSETSGGAAQYF. Here the CDR3 DNA reads TGTGCCTGGAGTGAAACTAGCGGGGGGGCGGCCCAGTACTTC.

The chain employs TRBV7-9 and TRBJ2-5; D perhaps matches TRBD1 (5 bases). The germline V gene encodes CDR1 SEHNR and CDR2 FQNEAQ (reference sequence). Trimming left V 4 bases short and J 5 bases short, with 23 bases between. The CDR3 spans 17 residues. The CDR3 spells CASSSVRAITGSETQYF. The CDR3 nucleotides read TGTGCCAGCAGCTCCGTGCGCGCCATAACAGGTTCTGAGACCCAGTACTTC.

This chain links TRBV5-6 with TRBJ2-7; D may correspond to TRBD1 or TRBD2 (5 bases each). V gave up 0 bases and J gave up 6 bases, with 13 bases separating them. CDR3 size: 14 residues. Germline V gene data show CDR1 as SGHDT and CDR2 as YYEEEE. The CDR3 sequence: CASSLVGPLVEQYF. CDR3 bases: TGTGCCAGCAGCTTGGTGGGACCGCTCGTCGAGCAGTACTTC.

The rearrangement joins TRBV4-3 to TRBJ2-4; 13 bases line up with TRBD2. The CDR3 is made up of 18 amino acids. Per the germline V gene, CDR1 is LGHNA and CDR2 is YSLEER. J was trimmed by 1 base and V by 1 base; bases with no gene match: 4. CDR3 in DNA: TGCGCCAGCAGCCAAGGGACTAGCGGGGGCGCGGCCAAAAACATTCAGTACTTC. Its protein is CASSQGTSGGAAKNIQYF.

V is TRBV4-1 and J is TRBJ1-2; a possible D gene is TRBD1 (6 bases). Germline CDR1 MGHRA, CDR2 YSYEKL. CDR3 length equals 17 residues. V lost 4 bases to trimming and J lost 3 bases, with 21 bases between them. The CDR3 DNA reads as TGCGCCAGCAGCCTCCTCCTGACAGGCGACCTTGACTATGGCTACACCTTC. Amino acids: CASSLLLTGDLDYGYTF.

This clone was seen only a few times. V is TRBV9 and J is TRBJ1-3, with D hard to call. The germline V gene has CDR1 SGDLS and CDR2 YYNGEE. The CDR3 is 15 residues long. Trimming pared 4 bases from V and 0 bases from J, leaving 11 bases between. The CDR3 reads CASSPRALSGNTIYF. The DNA of the CDR3 is TGTGCCAGCAGCCCCCGGGCGCTCTCTGGAAACACCATATATTTT.

This sequence joins TRBV5-4 and TRBJ2-4, with D perhaps matching TRBD2 (6 bases). The CDR3 extends over 15 amino acids. CDR1 and CDR2 from the germline V gene are SGHNT and YYREEE (reference sequence). Trimming took 4 bases from V and 10 from J, leaving 21 bases between them. This CDR3 is CASSEARDGGFIQYF. Written as DNA, the CDR3 is TGTGCCAGCAGCGAGGCAAGAGATGGGGGGTTTATTCAGTACTTC.

This clone has only a few counts. This chain connects TRBV7-2 to TRBJ2-1, with D tentatively TRBD2 (5 bases). Trimming left V 5 bases short and J 2 bases short, with 16 bases between. Germline V gene data show CDR1 as SGHTA and CDR2 as FQGNSA. The CDR3 runs 16 residues. The DNA of the CDR3 is TGTGCCAGCAGCCCCCCCGGGCTAGCAGCCTACAATGAGCAGTTCTTC. It specifies CASSPPGLAAYNEQFF. The whole variable domain, filled in from reference TRBV7-2 and TRBJ2-1, reads GAGVSQSPSNKVTEKGKDVELRCDPISGHTALYWYRQSLGQGLEFLIYFQGNSAPDKSGLPSDRFSAERTGGSVSTLTIQRTQQEDSAVYLCASSPPGLAAYNEQFFGPGTRLTVL.

This chain uses TRBV6-6 with TRBJ2-6; TRBD1 agrees at 8 bases. V was clipped by 5 bases and J by 2 bases; unmatched bases: 2. Germline CDR1 is MNHNY and CDR2 is SVGAGI (reference sequence). The CDR3 contains 15 residues. CDR3 residues: CASSQTGAGANVLTF. In DNA, the CDR3 is TGTGCCAGCAGTCAGACAGGGGCTGGGGCCAACGTCCTGACTTTC.

This clone turned up a few times. This chain joins TRBV5-5 and TRBJ2-3; 8 nucleotides agree with TRBD1. This CDR3 region has 16 residues. The ends lost 0 bases at V and 1 base at J; junction bases unmatched: 4. Looked up from germline, CDR1 is SGHKS and CDR2 is YYEKEE (reference sequence). Written as DNA, the CDR3 is TGTGCCAGCAGCTTGGGGGTGGGACAGGGCACAGATACGCAGTATTTT. Translated: CASSLGVGQGTDTQYF.

This chain links TRBV5-1 with TRBJ2-2, with 9 bases lining up with TRBD1. Germline V gene data show CDR1 as SGHRS and CDR2 as YFSETQ. The CDR3 has 17 residues. Unmatched junction bases numbered 13, after V lost 5 bases and J lost 5 bases. CDR3 nucleotide sequence: TGCGCCAGCAGACCTACCCTACAGGGGGCATGGACCGGGGAGCTGTTTTTT. Translation gives CASRPTLQGAWTGELFF.

In this sample, this clone turned up a few times. The genes are TRBV7-9 and TRBJ2-1, with TRBD1 matching over 10 bases. CDR3 size: 16 residues. Germline V gives CDR1 SEHNR, CDR2 FQNEAQ (reference sequence). Trimming took 8 bases from V and 8 from J; bases not matched to a gene: 15. As DNA, the CDR3 is TGTGCCAGCTCTTCTATCGGGACAGGGGCTTTCGATGAGCAGTTCTTC. Translated: CASSSIGTGAFDEQFF.

The CDR3 DNA follows: TGTGCCAGCAGCCCCGGGACACTGGGGGCCAATGAGCAGTTCTTC. Residues: CASSPGTLGANEQFF. This rearrangement joins TRBV7-3 to TRBJ2-1; D might be TRBD1 (6 bases). V was pared by 5 bases and J by 6 bases, with 17 bases between. The CDR3 spans 15 residues. The V gene's germline CDR1 is SGHTA and CDR2 FQGTGA.

The V gene is TRBV9, the J gene TRBJ2-4; D possibly corresponds to TRBD2 (5 bases). V was shortened by 0 bases and J by 4 bases, with 11 bases between the two germline ends. The CDR3 runs to 15 residues. Germline CDR1 reads SGDLS; CDR2 reads YYNGEE. The CDR3 loop reads CASSVAGEPKNIQYF. The CDR3 region has the DNA TGTGCCAGCAGCGTAGCTGGGGAGCCTAAAAACATTCAGTACTTC.

Comment on this clone: The CDR3 carries no conserved terminal phenylalanine or tryptophan, so it likely arises from a read error. The V call is TRBV2, the J call TRBJ1-1; possibly TRBD1 for D (5 bases). V lost 4 bases, J lost 2 bases, and 8 bases lay in between. CDR3 size: 13 residues. Germline CDR1 SNHLY, CDR2 FYNNEI. In DNA, the CDR3 is TGTGCCAGCAGTGGGGACGCTAACACTGAAGCTTTCCTT. Translated: CASSGDANTEAFL.

The chain employs TRBV7-9 and TRBJ2-3; no reliable D call. V was cut by 5 bases and J by 5 bases, with 11 bases left in between. The CDR3 is made up of 13 amino acids. Germline V gene sequence: CDR1 SEHNR, CDR2 FQNEAQ (reference sequence). The CDR3 is CASSLSNGDTQYF. The CDR3 bases are TGTGCCAGCAGCCTAAGTAACGGAGATACGCAGTATTTT.